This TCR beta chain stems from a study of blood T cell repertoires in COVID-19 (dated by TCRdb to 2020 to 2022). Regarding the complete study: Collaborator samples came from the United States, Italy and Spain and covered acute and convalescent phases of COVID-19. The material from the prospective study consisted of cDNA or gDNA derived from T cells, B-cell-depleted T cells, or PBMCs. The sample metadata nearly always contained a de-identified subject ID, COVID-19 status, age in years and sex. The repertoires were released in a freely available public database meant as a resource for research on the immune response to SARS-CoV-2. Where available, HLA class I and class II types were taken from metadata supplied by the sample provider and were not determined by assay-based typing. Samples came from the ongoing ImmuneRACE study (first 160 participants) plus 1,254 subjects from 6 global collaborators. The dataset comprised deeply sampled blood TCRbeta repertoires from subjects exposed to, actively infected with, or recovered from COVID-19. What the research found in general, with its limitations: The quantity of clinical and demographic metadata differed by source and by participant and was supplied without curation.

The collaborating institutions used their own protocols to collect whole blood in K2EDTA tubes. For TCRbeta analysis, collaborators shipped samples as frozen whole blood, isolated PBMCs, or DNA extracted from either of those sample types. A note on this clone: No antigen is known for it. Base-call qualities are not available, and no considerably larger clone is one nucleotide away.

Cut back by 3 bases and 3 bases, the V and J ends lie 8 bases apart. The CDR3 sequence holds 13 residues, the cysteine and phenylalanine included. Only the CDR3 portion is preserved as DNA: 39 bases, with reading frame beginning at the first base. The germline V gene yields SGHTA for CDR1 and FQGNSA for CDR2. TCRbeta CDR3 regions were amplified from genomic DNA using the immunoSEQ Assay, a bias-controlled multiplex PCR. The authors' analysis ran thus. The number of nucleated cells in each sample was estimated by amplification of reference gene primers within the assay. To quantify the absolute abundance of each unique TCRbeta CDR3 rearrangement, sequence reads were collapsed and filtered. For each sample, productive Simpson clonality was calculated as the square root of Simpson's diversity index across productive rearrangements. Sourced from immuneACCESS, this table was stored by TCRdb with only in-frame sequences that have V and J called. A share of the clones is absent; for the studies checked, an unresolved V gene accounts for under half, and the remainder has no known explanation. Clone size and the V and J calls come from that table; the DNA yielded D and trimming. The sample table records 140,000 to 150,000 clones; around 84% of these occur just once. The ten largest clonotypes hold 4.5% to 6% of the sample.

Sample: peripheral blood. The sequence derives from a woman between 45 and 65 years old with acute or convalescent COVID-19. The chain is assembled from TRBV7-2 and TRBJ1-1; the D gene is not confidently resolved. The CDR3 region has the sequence CASSFGSDTEAFF. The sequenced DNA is TGTGCCAGCAGCTTCGGGTCCGACACTGAAGCTTTCTTT.